The 10 T cell receptor beta chains in this list originate from one sample, sequenced in a study of blood T cell repertoires in COVID-19. The data were produced by immunoSEQ multiplex PCR, yet TCRdb's version contains in-frame clones alone and is incomplete. The table shows about 58,000 clones, with 75% to 90% occurring only once. Material: peripheral blood. The receptors were gathered from a woman in her seventies with active COVID-19.

This rearrangement joins TRBV7-8 to TRBJ2-2; D could derive from TRBD1 or TRBD2 (5 bases each). V lost 7 bases to trimming and J lost 5 bases, with 14 bases between them. The CDR3 has 14 amino acids. Germline V gene sequence: CDR1 SGHVS, CDR2 FQNEAQ. CDR3 nucleotides: TGTGCCAGCACCCGAGGGGCGGGTACCGGGGAGCTGTTTTTT. It is translated as CASTRGAGTGELFF.

This sequence joins TRBV27 and TRBJ2-7, with 9 bases aligning to TRBD1. Per the germline V gene, CDR1 is MNHEY and CDR2 is SMNVEV (reference sequence). J was trimmed by 3 bases and V by 6 bases; bases with no gene match: 0. The CDR3 totals 12 residues. Written as DNA, the CDR3 is TGTGCCAGCAGGGGACAGGGCTACGAGCAGTACTTC. This gives the protein CASRGQGYEQYF.

V and J are TRBV11-2 and TRBJ1-5; D is uncertain. With 5 bases removed from V and 2 bases from J, the gap between germline ends came to 10 bases. The CDR3 extends over 14 amino acids. Germline V lookup: CDR1 SGHAT, CDR2 FQNNGV. CDR3 residues: CASSRMPGNQPQHF. The CDR3 nucleotides read TGTGCCAGCAGCCGAATGCCGGGCAATCAGCCCCAGCATTTT.

This sequence joins TRBV23-1 and TRBJ1-3; perhaps TRBD1 as D (5 bases). TRBV23-1 is given ORF status, its function remaining uncertain. The CDR3 is 19 residues long. The germline V and J ends were trimmed by 0 bases and 2 bases, with 20 bases remaining between them. The CDR3 spells CASSQSCQGMGLPGNTIYF. The CDR3 nucleotides read TGCGCCAGCAGTCAATCGTGCCAGGGAATGGGACTACCTGGAAACACCATATATTTT.

The chain couples TRBV2 to TRBJ2-7; unclear D gene. The CDR3 spans 12 residues. Trimming took off 1 base at V and 6 bases at J, with 7 bases between the two ends. The germline CDR1 and CDR2 sequences are SNHLY and FYNNEI. This CDR3 is CASSEEAREQYF. In nucleotides, the CDR3 is TGTGCCAGCAGTGAAGAAGCCCGCGAGCAGTACTTC.

The chain joins TRBV10-3 to TRBJ2-7, with 10 bases aligning to TRBD2. The CDR3 length is 16 residues. V gave up 4 bases and J gave up 2 bases; unmatched junction bases: 8. Germline CDR1 is ENHRY and CDR2 is SYGVKD. This chain's CDR3 is CAISVGSGREPYEQYF. As DNA, the CDR3 is TGTGCCATCAGTGTGGGGAGCGGGAGGGAACCCTACGAGCAGTACTTC.

The chain carries TRBV5-1 and TRBJ2-3, with 8 bases fitting TRBD2. The germline gives CDR1 SGHRS, CDR2 YFSETQ. J was trimmed by 0 bases and V by 0 bases; bases with no gene match: 9. There are 18 residues in the CDR3. The CDR3, as DNA: TGCGCCAGCAGCTTGGCTCCGCGGGAGGACTTTAGCACAGATACGCAGTATTTT. It is translated as CASSLAPREDFSTDTQYF.

This chain connects TRBV7-3 to TRBJ2-1; no clear D. CDR1 is SGHTA and CDR2 is FQGTGA in the germline V gene. V was clipped by 5 bases and J by 5 bases, with 10 bases between them. This CDR3 has 13 amino acids. The CDR3 DNA reads as TGTGCCAGCAGCCAACCGGGTGACAATGAGCAGTTCTTC. Encoded protein: CASSQPGDNEQFF.

This rearrangement joins TRBV6-4 to TRBJ1-5; no reliable D call. CDR1 is MRHNA and CDR2 is SNTAGT in the germline V gene. Trimming removed 0 bases at V and 6 bases at J, with 9 bases between. The CDR3 covers 14 residues. CDR3 DNA: TGTGCCAGCAGTGACTCTGAGACGGGTCAGCCCCAGCATTTT. It specifies CASSDSETGQPQHF.

The chain employs TRBV18 and TRBJ2-3, with 8 bases that match TRBD1. CDR1 KGHSH and CDR2 LQKENI come from the germline V gene. The J segment lost 1 base and the V segment lost 0 bases, leaving 0 bases of the junction unmatched. There are 15 residues in the CDR3. CDR3 loop: CASSPPGQGTDTQYF. The CDR3 DNA sequence: TGTGCCAGCTCACCACCGGGACAGGGCACAGATACGCAGTATTTT.